This TCR beta chain was identified in a study of cytomegalovirus exposure and HLA in healthy donors. Study-wide results and caveats: Being indistinguishable, some V segments were excluded, TRBV6-2 and TRBV6-3 among them. What TCR beta sequences reportedly achieved was accurate prediction of HLA-A and HLA-B alleles in most subjects.

Donors likely had unrecorded immune exposures despite being nominally healthy when sampled. The V gene end was trimmed by 6 bases and the J gene end by 1 base; junction bases not matched to a gene: 6. The CDR3 is 16 residues long. Germline CDR1 is MDHEN and CDR2 is SYDVKM. A note on this clone: Its antigen remains unknown.

Primers: 60 Vbeta forward and 13 Jbeta reverse. TCRdb's copy holds only in-frame clones and misses some; the assay was immunoSEQ multiplex PCR. Among 90,000 to 140,000 clones listed, around 77% were seen once. The TCR comes from a woman in her thirties or forties in good health and CMV-seropositive. The sequencing input was PBMCs. V gene TRBV28 combines with J gene TRBJ2-6; TRBD1 aligns across 7 bases. The CDR3 sequence: CASRHYRGSGANVLTF. CDR3 sequence (DNA): TGTGCCAGCAGACATTACAGGGGATCTGGGGCCAACGTCCTGACTTTC. The full variable domain, its missing parts supplied by reference TRBV28 and TRBJ2-6, is DVKVTQSSRYLVKRTGEKVFLECVQDMDHENMFWYRQDPGLGLRLIYFSYDVKMKEKGDIPEGYSVSREKKERFSLILESASTNQTSMYLCASRHYRGSGANVLTFGAGSRLTVL.